This TCR beta chain appears in the sequencing data of a study of graft-versus-host responses after intestinal transplantation (dated by TCRdb to about 2021). In the study overall: The transplants that recipients got were multivisceral, liver-intestinal, or isolated intestinal. Anti-thymocyte globulin induction was given to all recipients, followed by maintenance tacrolimus and steroids for about 3 years. After intestinal transplantation, graft-versus-host and host-versus-graft alloreactive T cell clones in the graft, circulation and bone marrow were tracked using bulk TCR-beta CDR3 sequencing. To identify alloreactive clones, pre-transplant mixed lymphocyte reaction products were sequenced and then compared with unstimulated pre-transplant donor and recipient T cells. The cohort enrolled under 25 intestinal transplant recipients including one retransplant, and a few patients lacking pretransplant specimens were excluded. A peak of at least 4% donor T cells among recipient peripheral blood mononuclear cells was the definition used for donor T cell macrochimerism. Rather than going through the commercial service, samples from a few later patients were sequenced in-house on an Illumina MiSeq and processed with MiXCR. The paper's findings and limits, for the study overall: GvH clones turned up in recipient bone marrow, with some appearing earlier in ileal mucosa or blood, a pattern consistent with an intestinal mucosal origin. Peak levels of circulating GvH clones were associated with declines in HvG clones early after transplant. High GvH to HvG T cell clonal ratios were observed in the allografts of patients with donor T cell macrochimerism. The conclusions were limited by the relatively low number and heterogeneity of the intestinal transplant patients.

On this clone itself: Its recognized antigen is unknown. Base qualities are not at hand, and no much larger clone is one base apart.

CDR1 and CDR2 (SQVTM, ANQGSEA) derive from the germline V gene. At the junction V is shortened by 4 bases and J by 2 bases, with 9 bases in between. From cysteine to phenylalanine, the CDR3 is 13 amino acids long. Only the CDR3 portion is preserved as DNA: 39 bases, with reading frame beginning at the first base. The time point label, read with the paper, signifies: cells obtained before transplantation from donor or recipient. CD3+CD4+ and CD3+CD8+ populations were FACS-sorted from unstimulated pre-transplant donor and recipient cells taken from spleen or lymph nodes. Library preparation was by the immunoSEQ multiplex PCR assay. In most patients, genomic DNA was isolated using the Qiagen DNeasy Blood and Tissue Kit and sent frozen to Adaptive Biotechnologies for TCR sequencing. High-throughput TCR-beta CDR3 sequencing of genomic DNA from most patients was performed by Adaptive Biotechnologies. Turning to the authors' computational methods: Adaptive's ImmunoSEQ software supplied the TCR sequencing data for more than 15 patients, while MiXCR and VDJtools were used to process a few other patients. CD4 versus CD8 sorting errors were corrected by removing sequences found in both subsets at a frequency ratio below 5:1. CDR3 nucleotide sequences shared between donor and recipient were removed because the origin of such sequences could not be assigned. To be classed as alloreactive, a clone needed at least 2-fold expansion over unstimulated cells and a minimum CFSE-low frequency of 0.002% (template counts) or 0.001% (read counts). Clones were considered mappable if detected in sequenced pre-transplant spleen, lymph node, or MLR CFSE-low populations of the donor or recipient. Cumulative frequency of alloreactive clones was calculated as a percentage of all sequences weighted by copy number. TCRdb holds this immuneACCESS table with in-frame rearrangements only. Some clones are missing; in checked studies, unresolved V genes explain under half, and the rest has no known cause. That table furnishes V, J and clone size, whereas the DNA furnished D and trimming. The sample records approximately 75,000 clones, around 96% of which are singletons. Around 0.56% of the sample rests with the top ten.

The sequence derives from a human donor who received an intestinal transplant. The sequence is built from TRBV29-1 and TRBJ1-5, with the D gene not clear enough to name. This specimen was unstimulated CD8+ T cells sorted from spleen or lymph node cells, taken before intestinal transplant. The CDR3 region has the sequence CSVVGDGNQPQHF. The nucleotides are TGCAGCGTTGTCGGGGATGGCAATCAGCCCCAGCATTTT.